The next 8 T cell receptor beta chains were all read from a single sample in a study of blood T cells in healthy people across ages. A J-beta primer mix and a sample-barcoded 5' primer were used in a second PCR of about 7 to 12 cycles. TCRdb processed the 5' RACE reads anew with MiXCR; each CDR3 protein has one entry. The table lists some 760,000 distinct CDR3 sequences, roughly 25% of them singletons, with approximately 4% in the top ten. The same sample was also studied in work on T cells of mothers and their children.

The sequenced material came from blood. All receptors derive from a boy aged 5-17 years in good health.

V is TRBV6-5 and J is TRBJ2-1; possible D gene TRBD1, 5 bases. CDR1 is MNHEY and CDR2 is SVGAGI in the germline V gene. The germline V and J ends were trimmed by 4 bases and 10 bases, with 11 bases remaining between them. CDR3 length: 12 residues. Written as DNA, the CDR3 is TGTGCCAGCAGTTTAAGGGGCGAGGAGCAGTTCTTC. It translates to CASSLRGEEQFF.

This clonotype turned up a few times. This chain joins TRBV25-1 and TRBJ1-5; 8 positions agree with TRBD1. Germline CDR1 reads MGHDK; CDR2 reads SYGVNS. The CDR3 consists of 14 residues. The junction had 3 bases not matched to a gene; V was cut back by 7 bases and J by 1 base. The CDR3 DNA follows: TGTGCCAGCACGGACAGGGAGAGCAATCAGCCCCAGCATTTT. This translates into CASTDRESNQPQHF.

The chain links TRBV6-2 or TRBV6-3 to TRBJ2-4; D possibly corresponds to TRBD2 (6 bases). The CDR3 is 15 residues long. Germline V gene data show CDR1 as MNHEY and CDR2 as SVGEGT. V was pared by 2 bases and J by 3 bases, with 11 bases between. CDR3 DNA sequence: TGTGCCAGCAGTTACAGCCCTAGCGACAAAAACATTCAGTACTTC. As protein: CASSYSPSDKNIQYF.

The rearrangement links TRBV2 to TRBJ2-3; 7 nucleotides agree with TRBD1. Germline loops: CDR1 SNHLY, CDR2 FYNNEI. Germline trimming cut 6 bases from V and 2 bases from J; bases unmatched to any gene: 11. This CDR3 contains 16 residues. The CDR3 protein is CASREKPGQITDTQYF. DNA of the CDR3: TGTGCCAGCAGAGAAAAACCGGGACAGATCACAGATACGCAGTATTTT.

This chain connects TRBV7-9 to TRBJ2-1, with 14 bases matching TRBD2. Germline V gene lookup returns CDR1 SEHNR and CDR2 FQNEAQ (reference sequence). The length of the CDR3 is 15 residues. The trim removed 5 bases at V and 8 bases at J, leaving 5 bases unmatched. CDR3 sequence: CASSLTSGGVDEQFF. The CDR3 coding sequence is TGTGCCAGCAGCCTGACTAGCGGGGGGGTAGATGAGCAGTTCTTC.

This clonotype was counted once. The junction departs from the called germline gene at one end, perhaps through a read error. CDR3 DNA sequence: TGTGCCAGCAGCTATACCGGGACATCCCTACGGTATGACTACACCTTC. It codes for CASSYTGTSLRYDYTF. The chain combines TRBV14 with TRBJ1-2, with D possibly matching TRBD1 (6 bases). CDR1 and CDR2 (germline): SGHDN, FVKESK. The CDR3 spans 16 residues.

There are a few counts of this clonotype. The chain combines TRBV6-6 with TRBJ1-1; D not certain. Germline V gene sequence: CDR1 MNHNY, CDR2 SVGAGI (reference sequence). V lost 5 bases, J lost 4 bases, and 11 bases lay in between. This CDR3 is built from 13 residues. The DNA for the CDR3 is TGTGCCAGCAGTCCCGGGTGGATCACTGAAGCTTTCTTT. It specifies CASSPGWITEAFF.

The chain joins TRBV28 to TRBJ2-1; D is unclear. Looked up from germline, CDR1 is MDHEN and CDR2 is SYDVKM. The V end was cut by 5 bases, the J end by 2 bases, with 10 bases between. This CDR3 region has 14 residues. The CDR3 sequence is CASSINPTYNEQFF. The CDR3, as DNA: TGTGCCAGCAGTATTAACCCAACCTACAATGAGCAGTTCTTC.